The clone carrying this TCR beta chain has more than one count but fewer than ten. RNA extraction and reverse transcription yielded cDNA as sequencing template. Data came from immunoSEQ multiplex PCR; TCRdb stores just in-frame clones and leaves some out. The table shows some 88,000 clones, with 44% occurring only once. This entry is derived from a study of CD8+ T cells in alopecia areata. Indicated treatment: oral pan-JAK inhibitor, 5-10 mg twice daily. Lesional scalp punch biopsies and peripheral blood were collected from alopecia areata patients. Deletions cut 7 bases from V and 2 bases from J, with 17 bases between. Germline CDR1 is SQVTM and CDR2 is ANQGSEA. The CDR3 covers 14 residues.

Sequences were derived from CD8+ T cells sorted from blood, sampled at week 24, from a patient treated with tofacitinib. This TCR was recovered from a human donor with alopecia areata. The V and J genes are TRBV29-1 and TRBJ1-1; unclear D gene. The DNA for the CDR3 is TGCAGCGCCAGCTGGGTGCGGACTAACACTGAAGCTTTCTTT. Translated: CSASWVRTNTEAFF.